This T cell receptor beta chain was found in a study of T cell responses to AZD1222 COVID-19 vaccine. General study findings and limits: Only after the peak T cell response were repertoires sampled. In a largely white British group with more females than males, clonal diversity was possibly underestimated. Across the whole spike, CD4 TCRs peaked at regions 160-218 and 743-854.

Samples with a second dose at about 4 or about 12 weeks were pooled together. About this clone itself: Its antigen is not identified.

Using immunoSEQ multiplex PCR, the repertoire was profiled, and TCRdb retains in-frame clones only, with some absent. The sample consists of around 120,000 clones, about 86% of them appearing once. Looked up from germline, CDR1 is KGHSH and CDR2 is LQKENI. The CDR3 covers 16 residues. V was clipped by 0 bases and J by 3 bases; unmatched bases: 6. The rearrangement uses TRBV18 and TRBJ2-3, with 7 bases that match TRBD2. The TCR was taken from an adult who received the AZD1222 COVID-19 vaccine. The material was peripheral blood, obtained 28 days after the second AZD1222 dose. The chain's CDR3 is CASSPPAGVVTDTQYF. CDR3 nucleotide sequence: TGTGCCAGCTCACCACCGGCGGGAGTTGTAACAGATACGCAGTATTTT.